This is a list of T cell receptor beta chains from one sample in a study of blood T cell repertoires in COVID-19. TCRdb's table, derived via immunoSEQ multiplex PCR, lists solely in-frame clones and lacks some. This table has around 300,000 clones, around 89% appearing once. Sequenced input: PBMCs or T cells enriched from blood (not recorded which). The receptors shown here come from a woman between 18 and 29 years old with acute COVID-19. CDR3s include the opening cysteine and the closing phenylalanine or tryptophan. D genes are given only for firm matches. Size is omitted from some rows. Given values are once, few, many or a class for expanded clones.

>TRBV27|.|TRBJ1-2|.
TGTGCCAGCAGTTCGCTGGACACGAACTATGGCTACACCTTC
CASSSLDTNYGYTF
>TRBV4-3|TRBD2|TRBJ2-7|few
TGCGCCAGCAGCCAAGATAGCGGCGGGAGCCTCGAGCAGTACTTC
CASSQDSGGSLEQYF
>TRBV5-1|.|TRBJ2-7|few
TGCGCCAGCAGGCGGGACGGCAACTCCTACGAGCAGTACTTC
CASRRDGNSYEQYF
>TRBV5-1|.|TRBJ2-1|.
TGCGCCAGCAGCTTGGGGATTACTAGTTTGAAGAATGAGCAGTTCTTC
CASSLGITSLKNEQFF
>TRBV3-1/TRBV3-2|.|TRBJ1-1|.
TGTGCCAGCAGCCAAGATTGGGCCAGGGGAAACACTGAAGCTTTCTTT
CASSQDWARGNTEAFF
>TRBV15|TRBD1|TRBJ2-2|.
TGTGCCACCAGTGCAGATTGGGGACAGGGTGGGACCGGGGAGCTGTTTTTT
CATSADWGQGGTGELFF
>TRBV7-2|.|TRBJ1-6|.
TGTGCCAGCAGCTTGACAGTCCTTGAGAATTCACCCCTCCACTTT
CASSLTVLENSPLHF
>TRBV28|.|TRBJ1-5|.
TGTGCCAGCAGCTCATACATTCATACCAGCAATCAGCCCCAGCATTTT
CASSSYIHTSNQPQHF
>TRBV27|TRBD2|TRBJ2-2|.
TGTGCCAGCACCAGGACTAGCGGGAGTGGTGGGGAGCTGTTTTTT
CASTRTSGSGGELFF
>TRBV3-1/TRBV3-2|.|TRBJ2-4|few
TGTGCCAGCAGCCACCTAGCCAAAAACATTCAGTACTTC
CASSHLAKNIQYF
>TRBV20-1|TRBD2|TRBJ2-5|.
TGCAGTGCTAGTCCTCCGCGGGGGCAAGAGACCCAGTACTTC
CSASPPRGQETQYF
>TRBV11-3|.|TRBJ2-1|.
TGTGCCAGCAGCTTATCCTCGGGTGCGAGCGGTGAGCAGTTCTTC
CASSLSSGASGEQFF
>TRBV27|.|TRBJ2-3|.
TGTGCCAGCAGTTTCAGCGGGCTTGGGGATACGCAGTATTTT
CASSFSGLGDTQYF
>TRBV29-1|TRBD2|TRBJ2-1|.
TGCAGCGCCGGGAAGCGGGGCTACAATGAGCAGTTCTTC
CSAGKRGYNEQFF
>TRBV18|.|TRBJ1-6|.
TGTGCCAGCTCCCAGGACAGCACCTATAATTCACCCCTCCACTTT
CASSQDSTYNSPLHF
>TRBV13|TRBD2|TRBJ2-1|.
TGTGCCAGCAGCTTTAGCGGGAGTGGCAATGAGCAGTTCTTC
CASSFSGSGNEQFF
>TRBV4-2|TRBD2|TRBJ2-7|few
TGTGCCAGCAGCCAAGATGGGACTAGCGGCTCCTACGAGCAGTACTTC
CASSQDGTSGSYEQYF
>TRBV18|TRBD1|TRBJ2-3|.
TGTGCCAGCTCACCCGGACAGGGCACAGATACGCAGTATTTT
CASSPGQGTDTQYF
>TRBV28|.|TRBJ1-4|.
TGTGCCAGCGCTACAGGGTTGATAACTAATGAAAAACTGTTTTTT
CASATGLITNEKLFF
>TRBV4-1|.|TRBJ1-5|.
TGCGCCAGCAGCCAAGTGGGAGCAGGTCTCAATCAGCCCCAGCATTTT
CASSQVGAGLNQPQHF
>TRBV7-9|TRBD1|TRBJ1-1|once
TGTGCCAGCAGCCCCACCGAGGGGGCGGGTACTGAAGCTTTCTTT
CASSPTEGAGTEAFF
>TRBV6-1|TRBD2|TRBJ2-1|.
TGTGCCAGCAGTGACCTACTGACTAGAGCGGGAGTCTTAGGCAATGAGCAGTTCTTC
CASSDLLTRAGVLGNEQFF
>TRBV7-8|.|TRBJ2-1|.
TGTGCCAGCAGCTTACAGGCTAGCAGTAAGAATGAGCAGTTCTTC
CASSLQASSKNEQFF
>TRBV18|TRBD2|TRBJ2-1|.
TGTGCCAGCGACCCGGGACTAGCTGTCAATGAGCAGTTCTTC
CASDPGLAVNEQFF
>TRBV4-1|.|TRBJ2-2|.
TGCGCCAGCAGCCAAGCACGGGGTGGTGGGGAGCTGTTTTTT
CASSQARGGGELFF
>TRBV10-2|TRBD2|TRBJ2-3|.
TGCGCCAGCATTAACGGGAGGACTTCTAGCACAGATACGCAGTATTTT
CASINGRTSSTDTQYF
>TRBV5-4|TRBD2|TRBJ2-7|.
TGTGCCAGCAGCTTGGGGGGGGGCGAGCAGTACTTC
CASSLGGGEQYF
>TRBV6-6|TRBD2|TRBJ2-5|once
TGTGCCAGCAGTTACTCGATGGGGAGGGGACAAGAGACCCAGTACTTC
CASSYSMGRGQETQYF
>TRBV5-5|.|TRBJ1-6|.
TGTGCCAGCAGCTCCCCAACAGATGCAAATTCACCCCTCCACTTT
CASSSPTDANSPLHF
>TRBV5-1|.|TRBJ2-3|.
TGCGCCAGCAGCAAACGACTGGGCACAGATACGCAGTATTTT
CASSKRLGTDTQYF
>TRBV18|.|TRBJ1-4|.
TGTGCCAGCTCACCTGGGGCAGCTGAAAAACTGTTTTTT
CASSPGAAEKLFF
>TRBV6-5|.|TRBJ2-6|.
TGTGCCAGCAGTTACTCCGCCAGCTCTGGGGCCAACGTCCTGACTTTC
CASSYSASSGANVLTF
>TRBV5-6|.|TRBJ2-4|once
TGTGCCAGCAGCCCCAGGGCGGCCAAAAACATTCAGTACTTC
CASSPRAAKNIQYF
>TRBV18|.|TRBJ2-2|.
TGTGCCAGCTCACCGTCGCTAACCCAGGGCTCCGGGGAGCTGTTTTTT
CASSPSLTQGSGELFF
>TRBV7-2|.|TRBJ1-5|.
TGTGCCAGCAGCTTAGGAGGGTCGTCGGAAAGCTGGCATTTT
CASSLGGSSESWHF
>TRBV7-2|.|TRBJ2-1|.
TGTGCCAGCAGCTTATCAGTAGGGGTGAATGAGCAGTTCTTC
CASSLSVGVNEQFF
>TRBV30|.|TRBJ1-3|.
TGTGCCTGGAGTGTCCAGGGCTCTGGAAACACCATATATTTT
CAWSVQGSGNTIYF
>TRBV3-1/TRBV3-2|.|TRBJ2-3|.
TGTGCCAGCAGCCTAACTCTAGTTAGCACAGATACGCAGTATTTT
CASSLTLVSTDTQYF
>TRBV5-6|.|TRBJ1-6|.
TGTGCCAGCAGCCCGGGGGGGACACAAAATTCACCCCTCCACTTT
CASSPGGTQNSPLHF
>TRBV19|TRBD2|TRBJ2-1|.
TGTGCCACGACCGGGACTAGCGGGATAAGAGGGTACAATGAGCAGTTCTTC
CATTGTSGIRGYNEQFF